Included here is one TCR beta chain sequence, with context. CDR1 and CDR2 (germline): SGHAT, FQNNGV. The V end lost 5 bases, the J end lost 6 bases, and 13 bases lay between the germline ends. CDR3 length: 13 residues. Original analysis: Researchers report that nucleated cell counts were estimated from reference gene primer amplification. Method: immunoSEQ multiplex PCR; TCRdb's copy keeps in-frame clones and lacks some. V, J and clone size reflect that table, while D and trimming were determined from the DNA. This table has approximately 250,000 clones, 75% to 90% appearing once. The sample is drawn from a study of blood T cell repertoires in COVID-19. Study-wide background: Donors in the United States, Italy and Spain gave samples during acute or convalescent COVID-19. PBMCs, B-cell-depleted T cells, or T cells were the source of the cDNA or gDNA that made up the material.

Sequencing was carried out using peripheral blood. This sequence joins TRBV11-2 and TRBJ2-5; D might be TRBD2 (5 bases). This TCR came from a human donor in a cohort sampled during active COVID-19. This chain's CDR3 is CASSPLRGKTQYF. CDR3 DNA: TGTGCCAGCAGCCCACTAAGAGGGAAGACCCAGTACTTC.